This T cell receptor (beta chain) was recorded in a study of CD8+ T cells in alopecia areata (dated by TCRdb to between 2018 and 2020). A note on the overall study: Treated patients were enrolled in an open-label pilot trial of oral tofacitinib at 5 to 10 mg twice daily for moderate-to-severe alopecia areata. RNA came from the PAXgene miRNA kit for fixed scalp, the miRNeasy kit for PBMCs, and the RNeasy kit for mouse skin. Tofacitinib was given for 6 to 18 months, followed by 6 months of follow-up off drug to assess delayed response and recurrence. For the treated patients, the SALT score, which quantifies what percentage of scalp surface area is affected, served as the measure of disease severity. To study T cell clonal expansion in alopecia areata, the researchers applied high-throughput TCRbeta sequencing to both the C3H/HeJ mouse model and human patients. Biopsies were taken from tofacitinib-treated patients at baseline and again at 4 and 24 weeks into treatment, and several of those patients also had a later scalp biopsy. Scalp clonality was compared among normal scalp (n=4), patchy alopecia areata scalp (n=8), and alopecia totalis/universalis scalp (n=8). immunoSEQ multiplex PCR using 35 Vbeta forward primers and 13 Jbeta reverse primers was used to amplify TCRbeta CDR3 regions. In humans, TCRbeta sequencing was performed on scalp tissue and on sorted CD4+ and CD8+ peripheral blood T cells from healthy controls and from patients with patchy or totalis/universalis alopecia areata. Summary of the overall study and its limitations: Because the treated cohort was small and included a single nonresponder, larger studies are needed to assess links between baseline CD8+ expansion and response. Higher clonality and more expanded CD8+ clones were observed in lesional scalp than in normal scalp, particularly in alopecia totalis/universalis, a finding suggestive of antigenic drive. Many expanded lesional clones persisted in scalp and blood during tofacitinib treatment, which may partly explain relapse after stopping treatment. With tofacitinib, both scalp clonality and the number of expanded CD8+ clones among the top 100 scalp clones went down significantly. Resident alphabeta T cells in normal human skin are also sequenced, complicating scalp TCR repertoire analysis, unlike mouse skin dominated by gammadelta T cells. Shared TCR sequences between patients were less evident than in mice, which may be partly attributable to HLA diversity in the patient population.

CDR1 and CDR2 were assigned from the germline V gene (reference sequence) as MNHEY and SMNVEV. V is trimmed back by 4 bases and J by 7 bases, and the junction contains 4 bases that no gene match accounts for. From cysteine to phenylalanine, the CDR3 is 12 amino acids long. Kept here is only the CDR3 DNA, which spans 36 bases and is read in frame from base 1. The library was built by means of the immunoSEQ multiplex PCR assay. For TCR sequencing, RNA was extracted from every sample and reverse transcribed into cDNA to serve as template. SuperScript III was used to make first-strand cDNA, primed with a 2:1 mix of oligo-dT and random hexamers. Amplification bias was assessed with a synthetic immune receptor repertoire, and residual bias was removed computationally. The paper's data handling went like this. Raw reads were preprocessed to remove errors, and CDR3 was defined by IMGT conventions from the conserved cysteine to phenylalanine. Clonality was computed as 1 minus the Shannon entropy, with the entropy normalized by log2 of the number of productive unique TCRs. Scalp TCRbeta sequences were cross-referenced with sorted blood CD4 and CD8 repertoires so that the CD4 or CD8 identity of scalp clones could be inferred. Imported from immuneACCESS, the table was reduced by TCRdb to in-frame sequences with V and J called. These copies leave out some clones; in studies compared against another copy, an unresolved V gene accounts for under half, and the cause of the remainder is not known. Clone size and the V and J calls come from that table; the DNA yielded D and trimming. Present in this sample are 60,000 to 85,000 clones, about 30% of which were seen just once. Around 14% of the sample is taken by the ten largest.

Interpreted using the paper, the time point label stands for: roughly 27 days on oral tofacitinib. The sample's treatment or condition label is to be understood as: oral pan-JAK inhibitor, 5-10 mg twice daily. From alopecia areata patients, peripheral blood was collected along with lesional scalp punch biopsies. After PBMCs were isolated by density centrifugation and stained for CD3, CD4 and CD8, a FACSAria was used to sort CD4+ and CD8+ T cells. In its sample, this clone was seen a few times. Its cognate antigen has yet to be identified. No much larger clone is present one base from it, and per-base qualities are unavailable.

Sequenced here: CD8+ T cells sorted from blood, sampled at week 4, from a patient treated with tofacitinib. This TCR derives from a human donor with alopecia areata. The sequence is built from TRBV27 and TRBJ2-7, with 7 central nucleotides matching TRBD2. In nucleotides, the sequence is TGTGCCAGCAGTTCCCTGGGGGGGGAGCAGTACTTC. Its translation is CASSSLGGEQYF.